This T cell receptor beta chain stems from a study of blood T cell repertoires in COVID-19. The wider study: Collection of acute and convalescent COVID-19 samples took place in the United States, Italy and Spain. T cells, B-cell-depleted T cells, or PBMCs supplied cDNA or gDNA.

Per germline, CDR1 MNHEY and CDR2 SVGEGT. The CDR3 loop spans 16 amino acids. The V end was cut by 6 bases, the J end by 1 base, with 17 bases between. Authors' processing steps: Reference gene primer amplification yielded estimated nucleated cell counts. Method: immunoSEQ multiplex PCR; TCRdb's copy keeps in-frame clones and lacks some. V and J calls and clone size are as listed in that table; D and trimming were resolved from the DNA. This table holds roughly 80,000 clones, more than 70% found once. What was sequenced was peripheral blood. This receptor was identified in a woman older than 75 with acute or convalescent COVID-19. This rearrangement joins TRBV6-2 or TRBV6-3 to TRBJ2-3, with D tentatively TRBD2 (6 bases). The CDR3 sequence is CASSPGTFGGTDTQYF. The CDR3 DNA follows: TGTGCCAGCAGCCCCGGGACTTTCGGAGGCACAGATACGCAGTATTTT.